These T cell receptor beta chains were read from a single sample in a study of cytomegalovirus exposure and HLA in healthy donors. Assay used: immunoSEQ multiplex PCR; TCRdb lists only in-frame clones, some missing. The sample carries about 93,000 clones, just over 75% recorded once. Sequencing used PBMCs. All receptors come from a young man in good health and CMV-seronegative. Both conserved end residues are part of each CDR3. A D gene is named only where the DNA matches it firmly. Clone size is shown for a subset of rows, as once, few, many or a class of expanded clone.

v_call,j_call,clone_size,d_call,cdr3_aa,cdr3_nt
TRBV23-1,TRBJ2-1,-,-,CASSPKRGNEQFF,TGCGCCAGCTCTCCCAAGAGAGGGAATGAGCAGTTCTTC
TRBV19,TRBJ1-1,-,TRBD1,CASSQQGGGTEAFF,TGTGCCAGTAGTCAACAGGGGGGAGGCACTGAAGCTTTCTTT
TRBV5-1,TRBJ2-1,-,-,CASSLGLGALETRNEQFF,TGCGCCAGCAGCTTGGGGTTAGGAGCCCTCGAGACCCGCAATGAGCAGTTCTTC
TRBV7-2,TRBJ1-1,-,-,CASSHLVAGAEAFF,TGTGCCAGCAGCCACTTGGTGGCTGGAGCGGAAGCTTTCTTT
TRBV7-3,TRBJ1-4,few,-,CASSLTLGEKLFF,TGTGCCAGCAGCTTGACCCTAGGAGAAAAACTGTTTTTT
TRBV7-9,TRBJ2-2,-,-,CASSLRGGPERTGELFF,TGTGCCAGCAGCCTCCGAGGAGGGCCCGAAAGGACCGGGGAGCTGTTTTTT
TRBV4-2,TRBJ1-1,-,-,CASSQDLWGPRTEAFF,TGTGCCAGCAGCCAAGATCTTTGGGGGCCGAGGACTGAAGCTTTCTTT
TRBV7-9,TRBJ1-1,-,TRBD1,CASSLEQGVITEAFF,TGTGCCAGCAGCCTTGAACAGGGGGTAATTACTGAAGCTTTCTTT
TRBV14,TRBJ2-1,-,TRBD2,CASSPGLAGDWYNEQFF,TGTGCCAGCAGCCCGGGACTAGCGGGAGACTGGTACAATGAGCAGTTCTTC
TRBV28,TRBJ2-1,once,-,CASSSPRLVRGEGQFF,TGTGCCAGCAGTTCCCCCCGACTAGTGAGGGGGGAGGGGCAGTTCTTC
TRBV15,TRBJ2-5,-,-,CATSKLGAMGTQYF,TGTGCCACCAGCAAATTAGGAGCGATGGGGACCCAGTACTTC
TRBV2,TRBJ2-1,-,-,CASSEGAGYNEQFF,TGTGCCAGCAGTGAGGGGGCGGGCTACAATGAGCAGTTCTTC
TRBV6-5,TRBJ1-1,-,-,CASSSRGTEAFF,TGTGCCAGCAGTTCCCGGGGCACTGAAGCTTTCTTT
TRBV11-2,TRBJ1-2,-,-,CASSNGFLGYTF,TGTGCCAGCAGTAACGGGTTCCTTGGCTACACCTTC
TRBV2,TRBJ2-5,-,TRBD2,CASSGLGLAGGPGETQYF,TGTGCCAGCAGTGGTCTGGGACTAGCGGGGGGGCCGGGAGAGACCCAGTACTTC
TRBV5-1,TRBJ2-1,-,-,CASSLARATYNEQFF,TGCGCCAGCAGCTTGGCGCGGGCCACCTACAATGAGCAGTTCTTC
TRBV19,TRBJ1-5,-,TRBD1,CASSISWTGGNQPQHF,TGTGCCAGTAGTATTAGTTGGACAGGGGGCAATCAGCCCCAGCATTTT
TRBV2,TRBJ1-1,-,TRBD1,CASSEGSGGRGTEAFF,TGTGCCAGCAGTGAAGGGTCAGGGGGCCGAGGTACTGAAGCTTTCTTT
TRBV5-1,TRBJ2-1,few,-,CASRWLALYNEQFF,TGCGCCAGCAGATGGCTAGCGCTGTACAATGAGCAGTTCTTC
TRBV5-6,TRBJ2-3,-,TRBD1,CASSSDRVVDTQYF,TGTGCCAGCAGCTCTGACAGGGTCGTAGATACGCAGTATTTT
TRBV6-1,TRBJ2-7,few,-,CASSDLPGESYEQYF,TGTGCCAGCAGTGATCTACCCGGGGAGTCCTACGAGCAGTACTTC
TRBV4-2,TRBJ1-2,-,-,CASSREKTGHYGYTF,TGTGCCAGCAGCCGAGAGAAGACAGGACATTATGGCTACACCTTC
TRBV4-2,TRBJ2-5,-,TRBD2,CASSQVGGSQETQYF,TGTGCCAGCAGCCAAGTCGGGGGGTCTCAAGAGACCCAGTACTTC
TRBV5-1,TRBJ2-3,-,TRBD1,CASSRAGQEFTDTQYF,TGCGCCAGCAGCCGGGCGGGACAGGAGTTCACAGATACGCAGTATTTT
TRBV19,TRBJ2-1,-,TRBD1,CASSIGTGNSDEQFF,TGTGCCAGTAGTATCGGGACAGGGAATTCCGATGAGCAGTTCTTC
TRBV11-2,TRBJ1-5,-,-,CASSFGRGQPQHF,TGTGCCAGCAGCTTTGGGAGGGGTCAGCCCCAGCATTTT
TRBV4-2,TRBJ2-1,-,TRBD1,CASSHTTGTNEQFF,TGTGCCAGCAGCCACACGACAGGGACCAATGAGCAGTTCTTC
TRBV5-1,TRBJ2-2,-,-,CASTLLGKLANTGELFF,TGCGCCAGCACCCTTCTAGGGAAACTAGCGAACACCGGGGAGCTGTTTTTT
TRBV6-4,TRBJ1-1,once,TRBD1,CASSAGTGGNTEAFF,TGTGCCAGCAGCGCCGGGACAGGCGGAAACACTGAAGCTTTCTTT
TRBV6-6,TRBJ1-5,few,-,CASSNSNSGDNQPQHF,TGTGCCAGCAGCAATTCAAATTCAGGGGATAATCAGCCCCAGCATTTT
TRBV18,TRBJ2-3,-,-,CASSPFSSTDTQYF,TGTGCCAGCTCACCGTTCTCTAGCACAGATACGCAGTATTTT
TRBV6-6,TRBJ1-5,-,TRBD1,CASRGTGALLPQHF,TGTGCCAGCAGGGGGACAGGGGCCCTTTTGCCCCAGCATTTT
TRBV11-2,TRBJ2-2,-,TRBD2,CASSLVLSGTGELFF,TGTGCCAGCAGCTTAGTCCTTAGCGGGACCGGGGAGCTGTTTTTT
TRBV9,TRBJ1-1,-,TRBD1,CASSPTGTGFAEAFF,TGTGCCAGCAGCCCTACCGGGACAGGGTTCGCTGAAGCTTTCTTT
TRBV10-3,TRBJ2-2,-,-,CAISEAGNLNTGELFF,TGTGCCATCAGTGAGGCGGGGAACTTGAACACCGGGGAGCTGTTTTTT
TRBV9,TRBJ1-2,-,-,CASSVAARGGDYGYTF,TGTGCCAGCAGCGTAGCGGCGAGGGGAGGGGACTATGGCTACACCTTC
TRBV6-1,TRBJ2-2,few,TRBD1,CASSEEGQATTGELFF,TGTGCCAGCAGTGAAGAGGGACAGGCAACAACCGGGGAGCTGTTTTTT
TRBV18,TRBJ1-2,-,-,CASSLAATIPGEGYTF,TGTGCCAGCTCTTTAGCCGCTACGATACCAGGGGAAGGCTACACCTTC
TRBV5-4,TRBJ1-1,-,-,CASRTDSYTEAFF,TGTGCCAGCAGGACAGACTCTTACACTGAAGCTTTCTTT
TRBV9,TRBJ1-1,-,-,CASSAGGRLITEAFF,TGTGCCAGCAGCGCGGGGGGCAGGTTGATCACTGAAGCTTTCTTT
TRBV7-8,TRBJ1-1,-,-,CASSLQNTEAFF,TGTGCCAGCAGCTTACAGAACACTGAAGCTTTCTTT
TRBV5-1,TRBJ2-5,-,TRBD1,CASSLKGQGRGETQYF,TGCGCCAGCAGCTTAAAAGGACAGGGTCGTGGGGAGACCCAGTACTTC
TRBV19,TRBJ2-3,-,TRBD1,CASSIDRGSDTQYF,TGTGCCAGTAGTATCGACAGGGGGTCAGATACGCAGTATTTT
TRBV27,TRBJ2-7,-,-,CAIGQYEQYF,TGTGCCATTGGGCAGTACGAGCAGTACTTC
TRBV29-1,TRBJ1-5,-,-,CSVRTPNQPQPF,TGCAGCGTCCGGACACCTAATCAGCCCCAGCCTTTT
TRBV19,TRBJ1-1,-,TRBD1,CASRTGGPVAVTEAFF,TGTGCCAGTAGGACAGGGGGTCCTGTGGCGGTCACTGAAGCTTTCTTT
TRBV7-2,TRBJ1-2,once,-,CASSLDTGGAYGYTF,TGTGCCAGCAGCTTAGATACAGGTGGGGCCTATGGCTACACCTTC
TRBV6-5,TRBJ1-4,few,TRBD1,CASSYSIGTGLEKLFF,TGTGCCAGCAGTTACTCGATTGGGACAGGGTTAGAAAAACTGTTTTTT
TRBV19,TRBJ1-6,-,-,CASKEGDYNSPLHF,TGTGCCAGTAAGGAGGGAGACTATAATTCACCCCTCCACTTT
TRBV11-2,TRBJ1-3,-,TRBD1,CASSSSTGAGNTIYF,TGTGCCAGCAGCTCTTCGACAGGGGCTGGAAACACCATATATTTT
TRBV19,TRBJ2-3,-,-,CASSIGQPTDTQYF,TGTGCCAGTAGTATTGGACAGCCCACAGATACGCAGTATTTT
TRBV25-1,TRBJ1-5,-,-,CASSLTGSHQPQHF,TGTGCCAGCAGTCTCACAGGGTCCCATCAGCCCCAGCATTTT
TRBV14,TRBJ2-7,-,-,CASSQSGKFVSYEQYF,TGTGCCAGCAGCCAGTCAGGGAAATTTGTCTCCTACGAGCAGTACTTC